This entry lists 24 T cell receptor beta chains sequenced from one sample in a study of T cells in Graves' hyperthyroidism and ophthalmopathy. Amplified TCR beta CDR3 regions derived from RNA transcripts. With the HTBI primer set, the TCR CDR3 went through a first round of RT-PCR. TCRdb redid the calling of the multiplex PCR reads with MiXCR, one entry per CDR3 protein. Among some 800,000 distinct CDR3 sequences listed, approximately 40% were seen once. Material: blood. The receptor source for this set is a man between 18 and 35 years old with Graves' hyperthyroidism.

The chain joins TRBV29-1 to TRBJ1-5; D is unresolved. Germline-derived CDR1 and CDR2 are SQVTM and ANQGSEA. The V end was cut by 7 bases, the J end by 8 bases, with 6 bases between. The CDR3 spans 9 residues. The CDR3 region has the DNA TGCAGCGCCGGGAAGCCCCAGCATTTT. Protein: CSAGKPQHF.

This chain links TRBV7-2 with TRBJ2-7, with TRBD1 as a possible D gene (6 bases). Germline-derived CDR1 and CDR2 are SGHTA and FQGNSA. This CDR3 is 15 amino acids long. V shed 5 bases and J shed 2 bases, with 16 bases lying between them. This CDR3 is CASSQDLGQTYEQYF. DNA for the CDR3: TGTGCCAGCAGCCAAGATCTAGGACAGACCTACGAGCAGTACTTC.

This chain uses TRBV20-1 with TRBJ2-7; 7 bases line up with TRBD1. This CDR3 region has 13 residues. Germline lookup yields CDR1 DFQATT and CDR2 SNEGSKA (reference sequence). DNA for the CDR3: TGCGGTTGTGCGACAGGGTTTTCCTACGAGCAGTACTTC. Amino acid sequence: CGCATGFSYEQYF.

The V and J genes are TRBV4-3 and TRBJ1-3; D may be TRBD1 (6 bases). Germline lookup yields CDR1 LGHNA and CDR2 YSLEER. This CDR3 spans 15 amino acids. Trimming took off 1 base at V and 8 bases at J, with 15 bases between the two ends. CDR3 amino acids: CASSQGLQGIYTIYF. The CDR3, as DNA: TGCGCCAGCAGCCAAGGCTTACAGGGAATCTACACCATATATTTT.

The CDR3 DNA reads as TGTGCCACCAGCAGAGACCATGGGGCTTCTGGAAACACCTTC. It translates to CATSRDHGASGNTF. The chain carries TRBV15 and TRBJ1-2; the D gene is possibly TRBD1 (5 bases). From germline, CDR1 is LNHNV and CDR2 YYDKDF (reference sequence). This CDR3 is 14 amino acids long. Trimming removed 0 bases at V and 12 bases at J, with 17 bases between.

The chain employs TRBV11-2 and TRBJ2-5; 7 bases match TRBD2. J lost 4 bases, V lost 4 bases, and 12 bases had no gene match. This CDR3 has 16 residues. Germline lookup yields CDR1 SGHAT and CDR2 FQNNGV. Here the CDR3 DNA reads TGTGCCAGCAGCTCTTTTCCCGGGACTATGGGAGAGACCCAGTACTTC. Encoded protein: CASSSFPGTMGETQYF.

The V call is TRBV12-3 or TRBV12-4, the J call TRBJ2-7; the D call may be TRBD1 or TRBD2 (6 bases each). The CDR3 consists of 13 residues. The V gene lost 5 bases and the J gene lost 5 bases, with 13 bases spanning the gap. The DNA of the CDR3 is TGTGCCAGCAGTAACAGGGAGGTCCACGAGCAGTACTTC. Residues: CASSNREVHEQYF.

The chain couples TRBV29-1 to TRBJ1-6, with D possibly matching TRBD1 (5 bases). Trimming took off 8 bases at V and 7 bases at J, with 15 bases between the two ends. Per germline, CDR1 SQVTM and CDR2 ANQGSEA. The length of the CDR3 is 13 residues. The CDR3 loop is CSPYEGPNSPLHF. CDR3 sequence (DNA): TGCAGCCCCTACGAGGGGCCGAATTCACCCCTCCACTTT.

This clonotype was observed a handful of times. This chain uses TRBV4-2 with TRBJ2-7, with a weak D call TRBD1 (6 bases). V was cut by 5 bases and J by 2 bases, with 16 bases left in between. This CDR3 contains 15 residues. Germline values: CDR1 LGHNA, CDR2 YNFKEQ. CDR3 loop: CASSLQGYGTYEQYF. The CDR3 DNA reads as TGTGCCAGCAGCTTACAGGGATATGGGACCTACGAGCAGTACTTC.

J is TRBJ1-2 and V is TRBV14, with 7 bases aligning to TRBD1. This CDR3 region has 14 residues. From germline, CDR1 is SGHDN and CDR2 FVKESK. The J segment lost 3 bases and the V segment lost 8 bases, leaving 9 bases of the junction unmatched. The CDR3 nucleotides read TGTGCCAGCGCCGAAACCGGGACAGACTATGGCTACACCTTC. Translated, it gives CASAETGTDYGYTF.

In the case of this clonotype: Compared with germline, one end of the junction differs, possibly owing to a read error. The chain couples TRBV7-9 to TRBJ2-2; TRBD1 matches 7 bases. Germline V CDR1 and CDR2: SEHNR, FQNEAQ (reference sequence). The length of the CDR3 is 13 residues. CDR3 amino acids: CVSSWQGAGELFF. Written as DNA, the CDR3 is TGTGTCAGCAGCTGGCAGGGGGCCGGGGAGCTGTTTTTT.

The chain uses TRBV4-1 and TRBJ1-1; D not certain. The germline CDR1 and CDR2 sequences are MGHRA and YSYEKL. With 0 bases removed from V and 2 bases from J, the gap between germline ends came to 10 bases. The CDR3 extends over 15 amino acids. The CDR3 loop is CASSQDERANTEAFF. The CDR3 coding sequence is TGCGCCAGCAGCCAAGATGAGAGGGCCAACACTGAAGCTTTCTTT.

The rearrangement joins TRBV9 to TRBJ1-2; the D is unclear. Trimming pared 5 bases from V and 8 bases from J, leaving 16 bases between. Germline loops: CDR1 SGDLS, CDR2 YYNGEE. This CDR3 is built from 13 residues. The CDR3 is CASSETGYRGYTF. Written as DNA, the CDR3 is TGTGCCAGCAGTGAAACGGGGTACCGAGGCTACACCTTC.

This clonotype turned up a few times. The chain carries TRBV4-1 and TRBJ2-7; TRBD1 is a possible D gene (5 bases). The CDR3 is 15 residues long. Germline V gene lookup returns CDR1 MGHRA and CDR2 YSYEKL. Trimming pared 0 bases from V and 3 bases from J, leaving 12 bases between. The chain's CDR3 is CASSQDLQGRYEQYF. In nucleotides, the CDR3 is TGCGCCAGCAGCCAAGATCTTCAGGGCCGCTACGAGCAGTACTTC.

In its sample, this clonotype was seen many times. The chain is built from TRBV19 and TRBJ1-6; no reliable D call. The CDR3 sequence is 13 residues long. Germline V lookup: CDR1 LNHDA, CDR2 SQIVND (reference sequence). V dropped 7 bases and J dropped 13 bases, with 17 bases sitting between them. CDR3 coding DNA: TGTGCCAGTAATGTACCGCCGGCGAGCCCCCTCCACTTT. This translates into CASNVPPASPLHF. The entire variable domain, with the rest obtained from reference TRBV19 and TRBJ1-6, is as follows: DGGITQSPKYLFRKEGQNVTLSCEQNLNHDAMYWYRQDPGQGLRLIYYSQIVNDFQKGDIAEGYSVSREKKESFPLTVTSAQKNPTAFYLCASNVPPASPLHFGNGTRLTVT.

This clonotype was counted many times. The V gene is TRBV29-1, the J gene TRBJ1-1; 7 bases line up with TRBD1. The length of the CDR3 is 12 residues. V lost 3 bases to trimming and J lost 4 bases; unmatched junction nucleotides: 2. Germline V gives CDR1 SQVTM, CDR2 ANQGSEA. The CDR3 nucleotides are TGCAGCGTTGACCGACAGGGCACTGAAGCTTTCTTT. Translated, it gives CSVDRQGTEAFF.

This chain uses TRBV7-9 with TRBJ2-5; D is perhaps TRBD2 (5 bases). The CDR3 covers 10 residues. From germline, CDR1 is SEHNR and CDR2 FQNEAQ (reference sequence). The V and J ends lost 10 bases and 10 bases respectively, with 13 bases between them. The CDR3 is CATPTAGQYF. The CDR3 DNA reads TGTGCCACCCCAACTGCGGGCCAGTACTTC.

The chain combines TRBV5-6 with TRBJ1-5, with TRBD1 matching 7 bases. The V gene end was trimmed by 4 bases and the J gene end by 5 bases; junction bases not matched to a gene: 9. The germline V gene has CDR1 SGHDT and CDR2 YYEEEE. The CDR3 spans 15 residues. CDR3 nucleotide sequence: TGTGCCAGCAGCGCCCAGGGGGAATTGTATCAGCCCCAGCATTTT. This gives the protein CASSAQGELYQPQHF.

V gene TRBV7-6 combines with J gene TRBJ1-2, with a tentative D call TRBD1 (6 bases). The CDR3 spans 15 residues. Germline values: CDR1 SGHVS, CDR2 FNYEAQ. Trimming pared 0 bases from V and 5 bases from J, leaving 13 bases between. The DNA for the CDR3 is TGTGCCAGCAGCTTAGCTTTGGCGGGGGCGTATGGCTACACCTTC. This translates into CASSLALAGAYGYTF.

Ten or more counts support this clonotype. The J gene is TRBJ2-7, the V gene TRBV2; TRBD2 matches 10 bases. Trimming cost V 6 bases and J 4 bases; bases outside gene matches: 3. Per the germline V gene, CDR1 is SNHLY and CDR2 is FYNNEI. This CDR3 has 13 residues. CDR3 region: CASRLAGEYEQYF. In DNA, the CDR3 is TGTGCCAGCAGGCTAGCGGGGGAATACGAGCAGTACTTC.

Ten or more counts support this clonotype. This rearrangement joins TRBV7-9 to TRBJ1-5, with 7 bases identical to TRBD1. Germline V gene sequence: CDR1 SEHNR, CDR2 FQNEAQ (reference sequence). J was trimmed by 6 bases and V by 4 bases; bases with no gene match: 6. This CDR3 region has 14 residues. CDR3 in DNA: TGTGCCAGCAGCTCGACAGGGCAGGGTCAGCCCCAGCATTTT. Its translation is CASSSTGQGQPQHF.

This clonotype was seen a handful of times. V usage is TRBV7-2 and J usage is TRBJ1-4; D possibly corresponds to TRBD1 (6 bases). There are 15 residues in the CDR3. The V gene lost 3 bases and the J gene lost 3 bases, with 11 bases spanning the gap. Per germline, CDR1 SGHTA and CDR2 FQGNSA. Written as DNA, the CDR3 is TGTGCCAGCAGCTTCACAGGGTCCCCTAATGAAAAACTGTTTTTT. This translates into CASSFTGSPNEKLFF.

J is TRBJ1-6 and V is TRBV6-1, with D unresolved. The CDR3 runs to 14 residues. Germline V gives CDR1 MNHNS, CDR2 SASEGT. The V end lost 2 bases, the J end lost 8 bases, and 10 bases lay between the germline ends. The CDR3 DNA is TGTGCCAGCAGTGAAAAGGCCCCAGATTCACCCCTCCACTTT. Protein sequence: CASSEKAPDSPLHF.

This clonotype showed up just a few times. CDR3 coding DNA: TGTGCCAGCAGTTACACAGGGATCCACGAGCAGTACTTC. Protein sequence: CASSYTGIHEQYF. The chain recombines TRBV6-5 with TRBJ2-7; a weak D match, TRBD1 (6 bases). The ends were cut back, 2 bases at V and 5 bases at J, with 10 bases in the middle. CDR3 length equals 13 residues. Germline CDR1 reads MNHEY; CDR2 reads SVGAGI.